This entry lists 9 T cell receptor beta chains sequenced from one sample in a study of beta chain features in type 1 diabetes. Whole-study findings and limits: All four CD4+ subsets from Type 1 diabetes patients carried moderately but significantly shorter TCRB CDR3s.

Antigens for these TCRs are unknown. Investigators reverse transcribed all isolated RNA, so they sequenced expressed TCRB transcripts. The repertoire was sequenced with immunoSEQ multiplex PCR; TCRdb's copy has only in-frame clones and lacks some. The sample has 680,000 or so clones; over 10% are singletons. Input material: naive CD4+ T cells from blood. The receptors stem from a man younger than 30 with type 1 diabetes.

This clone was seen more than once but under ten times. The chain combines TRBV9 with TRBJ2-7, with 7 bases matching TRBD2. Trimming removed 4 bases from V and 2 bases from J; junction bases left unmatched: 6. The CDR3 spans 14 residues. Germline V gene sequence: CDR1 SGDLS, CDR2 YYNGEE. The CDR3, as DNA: TGTGCCAGCAGCCCCCGGGGGGTCACCTACGAGCAGTACTTC. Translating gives CASSPRGVTYEQYF.

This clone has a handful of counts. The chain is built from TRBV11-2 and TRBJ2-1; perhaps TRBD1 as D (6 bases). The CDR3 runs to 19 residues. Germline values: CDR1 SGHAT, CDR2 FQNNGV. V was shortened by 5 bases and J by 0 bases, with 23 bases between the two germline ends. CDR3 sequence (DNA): TGTGCCAGCAGCCGCAGGGGTGCCCGGCTAGCCGACTCCTACAATGAGCAGTTCTTC. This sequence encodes CASSRRGARLADSYNEQFF.

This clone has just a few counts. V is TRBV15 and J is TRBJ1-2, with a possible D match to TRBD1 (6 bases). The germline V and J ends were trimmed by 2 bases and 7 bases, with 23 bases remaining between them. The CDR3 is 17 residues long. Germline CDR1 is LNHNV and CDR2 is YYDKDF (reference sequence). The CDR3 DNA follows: TGTGCCACCAGCAGACCGGATTCCAGGGGCCAGGACTCTGGCTACACCTTC. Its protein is CATSRPDSRGQDSGYTF.

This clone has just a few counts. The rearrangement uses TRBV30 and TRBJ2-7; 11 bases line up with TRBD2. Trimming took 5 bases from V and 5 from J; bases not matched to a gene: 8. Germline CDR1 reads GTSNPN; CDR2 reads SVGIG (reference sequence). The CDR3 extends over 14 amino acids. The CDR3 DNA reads TGTGCCTGGGCTAGCGGGGGGTTGTTCGACGAGCAGTACTTC. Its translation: CAWASGGLFDEQYF.

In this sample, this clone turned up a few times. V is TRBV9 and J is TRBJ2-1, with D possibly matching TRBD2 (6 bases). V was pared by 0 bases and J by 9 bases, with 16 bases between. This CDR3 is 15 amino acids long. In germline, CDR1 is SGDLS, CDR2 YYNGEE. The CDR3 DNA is TGTGCCAGCAGCGTAGTAGTACTAGCCAACGGTGAGCAGTTCTTC. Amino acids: CASSVVVLANGEQFF.

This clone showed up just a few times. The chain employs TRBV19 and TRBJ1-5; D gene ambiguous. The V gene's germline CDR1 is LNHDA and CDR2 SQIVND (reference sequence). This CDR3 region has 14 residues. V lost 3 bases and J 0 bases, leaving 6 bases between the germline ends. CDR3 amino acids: CASSIGYSNQPQHF. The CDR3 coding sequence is TGTGCCAGTAGTATCGGGTATAGCAATCAGCCCCAGCATTTT. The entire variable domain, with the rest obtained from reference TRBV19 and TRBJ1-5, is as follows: DGGITQSPKYLFRKEGQNVTLSCEQNLNHDAMYWYRQDPGQGLRLIYYSQIVNDFQKGDIAEGYSVSREKKESFPLTVTSAQKNPTAFYLCASSIGYSNQPQHFGDGTRLSIL.

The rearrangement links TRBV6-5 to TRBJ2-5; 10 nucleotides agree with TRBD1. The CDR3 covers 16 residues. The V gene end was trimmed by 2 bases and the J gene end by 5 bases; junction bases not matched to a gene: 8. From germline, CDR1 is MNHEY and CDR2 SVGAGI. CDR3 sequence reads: CASSYRDRGTGETQYF. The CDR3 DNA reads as TGTGCCAGCAGTTACCGGGACAGGGGTACGGGGGAGACCCAGTACTTC.

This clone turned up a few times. The CDR3 bases are TGTGCCAGCAGCCTCCGGGCGCTTGAAAACATTCAGTACTTC. Protein product: CASSLRALENIQYF. The chain combines TRBV9 with TRBJ2-4; D remains ambiguous. With 4 bases removed from V and 5 bases from J, the gap between germline ends came to 13 bases. The CDR3 sequence is 14 residues long. Per germline, CDR1 SGDLS and CDR2 YYNGEE. The complete variable domain, with remaining parts taken from reference TRBV9 and TRBJ2-4, reads DSGVTQTPKHLITATGQRVTLRCSPRSGDLSVYWYQQSLDQGLQFLIQYYNGEERAKGNILERFSAQQFPDLHSELNLSSLELGDSALYFCASSLRALENIQYFGAGTRLSVL.

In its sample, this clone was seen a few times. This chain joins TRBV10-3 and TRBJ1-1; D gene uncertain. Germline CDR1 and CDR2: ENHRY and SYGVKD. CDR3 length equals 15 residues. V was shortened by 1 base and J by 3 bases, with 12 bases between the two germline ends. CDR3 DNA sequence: TGTGCCATCAGTGAGTACGGGGATGTGGACACTGAAGCTTTCTTT. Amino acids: CAISEYGDVDTEAFF.